The rows below give T cell receptor beta chains drawn from one sample of a study of cytomegalovirus exposure and HLA in healthy donors. TCRdb's copy holds only in-frame clones and misses some; the assay was immunoSEQ multiplex PCR. The sample holds 130,000 or so clones, approximately 64% seen once. Specimen: PBMCs. These receptors all stem from a woman aged 40 to 55 in good health and CMV-seronegative. The CDR3 runs from the conserved cysteine through the conserved F or W. The D gene is left open where the match is weak. A clone size is listed for some rows: how often the clone was seen (once, few, many), or a class if it is expanded.

d_gene,abundance,j_gene,v_gene,CDR3aa,CDR3nt
TRBD1,-,TRBJ1-5,TRBV9,CASSVDGTGVQPQHF,TGTGCCAGCAGCGTAGATGGGACAGGGGTCCAGCCCCAGCATTTT
-,few,TRBJ1-1,TRBV6-6,CASSSPARSMNTEAFF,TGTGCCAGCAGTTCCCCCGCCCGGAGCATGAACACTGAAGCTTTCTTT
TRBD1,-,TRBJ2-2,TRBV7-9,CASSPLGTGEAGELFF,TGTGCCAGCAGCCCTCTGGGGACAGGGGAAGCCGGGGAGCTGTTTTTT
-,-,TRBJ1-5,TRBV6-1,CASSDGGAGNQPQHF,TGTGCCAGCAGTGATGGGGGGGCCGGCAATCAGCCCCAGCATTTT
-,few,TRBJ2-7,TRBV28,CASSSDTYEQYF,TGTGCCAGCAGCTCGGACACCTACGAGCAGTACTTC
TRBD1,-,TRBJ2-4,TRBV27,CASRPGGASGERSKNIQYF,TGTGCCAGCCGACCAGGGGGCGCTTCTGGTGAAAGATCCAAAAACATTCAGTACTTC
-,few,TRBJ1-5,TRBV6-6,CAGTLFRASNQPQHF,TGTGCCGGCACCCTATTCAGGGCAAGCAATCAGCCCCAGCATTTT
-,-,TRBJ2-2,TRBV4-3,CASSYSGDGTGELFF,TGCGCCAGCAGTTACTCAGGGGACGGCACCGGGGAGCTGTTTTTT
-,-,TRBJ1-1,TRBV5-1,CASSSYDRLNTEAFF,TGCGCCAGCAGCAGCTACGACAGACTGAACACTGAAGCTTTCTTT
-,-,TRBJ2-3,TRBV7-9,CASSPEGLTDTQYF,TGTGCCAGCAGCCCCGAGGGACTTACAGATACGCAGTATTTT
-,few,TRBJ1-1,TRBV9,CASSPWTVGEAFF,TGTGCCAGCAGCCCATGGACAGTGGGTGAGGCTTTCTTT
TRBD1,-,TRBJ2-6,TRBV28,CASRYGQVRRGANVLTF,TGTGCCAGCCGGTACGGACAGGTCCGACGTGGGGCCAACGTCCTGACTTTC
-,few,TRBJ1-1,TRBV27,CASSYGGRVTEAFF,TGTGCCAGCTCTTACGGAGGGAGAGTCACTGAAGCTTTCTTT
TRBD1,once,TRBJ2-7,TRBV18,CASSRDRDEQYF,TGTGCCAGCTCCCGGGACAGGGACGAGCAGTACTTC
TRBD1,-,TRBJ1-1,TRBV2,CASSGQGGNTEAFF,TGTGCCAGCAGTGGACAGGGTGGGAACACTGAAGCTTTCTTT
-,few,TRBJ2-5,TRBV5-1,CASSLRRGKETQYF,TGCGCCAGCAGCTTGAGGCGGGGAAAGGAGACCCAGTACTTC
TRBD2,-,TRBJ2-5,TRBV27,CASSRTSGGVETQYF,TGTGCCAGCAGCCGGACTAGCGGGGGGGTGGAGACCCAGTACTTC
TRBD1,-,TRBJ1-2,TRBV6-6,CASSYRRDRESYGYTF,TGTGCCAGCAGTTATCGCCGGGACAGGGAGAGTTATGGCTACACCTTC
-,-,TRBJ2-7,TRBV5-1,CASRAGGSYEQYF,TGCGCCAGCAGGGCAGGAGGATCCTACGAGCAGTACTTC
-,-,TRBJ2-7,TRBV15,CATSPRPGTSFAYEQYF,TGTGCCACCAGCCCACGTCCCGGGACAAGCTTCGCTTACGAGCAGTACTTC
-,-,TRBJ2-7,TRBV29-1,CSVEGPRGSSNEQYF,TGCAGCGTTGAAGGGCCCAGGGGAAGTTCTAACGAGCAGTACTTC
TRBD2,-,TRBJ2-5,TRBV4-2,CASSLSNRAPGGEETQYF,TGTGCCAGCAGCCTATCTAACAGGGCGCCGGGAGGGGAAGAGACCCAGTACTTC
-,-,TRBJ2-2,TRBV6-1,CASTIQIANTGELFF,TGTGCCAGCACAATACAGATCGCGAACACCGGGGAGCTGTTTTTT
-,-,TRBJ2-7,TRBV18,CASSPPGLYEQYF,TGTGCCAGCTCACCACCGGGACTCTACGAGCAGTACTTC
-,few,TRBJ1-1,TRBV2,CASSATVNTEAFF,TGTGCCAGCAGTGCGACAGTGAACACTGAAGCTTTCTTT
TRBD2,-,TRBJ2-3,TRBV2,CASRGLAGDTQYF,TGTGCCAGCAGGGGACTAGCTGGAGATACGCAGTATTTT
-,-,TRBJ1-1,TRBV7-2,CASSLMGHTEAFF,TGTGCCAGCAGCTTAATGGGCCACACTGAAGCTTTCTTT
-,-,TRBJ1-2,TRBV30,CAWSGGANYGYTF,TGTGCCTGGAGCGGGGGAGCTAACTATGGCTACACCTTC
TRBD2,-,TRBJ2-3,TRBV4-2,CASSQAERGAKRDTQYF,TGTGCCAGCAGCCAAGCCGAGCGGGGGGCCAAGCGGGATACGCAGTATTTT
TRBD1,-,TRBJ1-6,TRBV19,CASGWTGENNSPLHF,TGTGCCAGTGGATGGACAGGGGAAAATAATTCACCCCTCCACTTT
-,once,TRBJ1-6,TRBV5-1,CASSLDSWQVNSPLHF,TGCGCCAGCAGCTTGGACTCCTGGCAGGTGAATTCACCCCTCCACTTT
TRBD2,-,TRBJ2-3,TRBV13,CASSNPGLAGSTDTQYF,TGTGCCAGCAGCAACCCGGGACTAGCGGGTTCCACAGATACGCAGTATTTT
-,-,TRBJ1-2,TRBV6-1,CASSERRFYGYTF,TGTGCCAGCAGTGAAAGGAGGTTCTATGGCTACACCTTC
TRBD2,-,TRBJ2-5,TRBV7-9,CASSFRLAGGRRSQETQYF,TGTGCCAGCAGCTTCCGACTAGCGGGGGGGCGGCGATCTCAAGAGACCCAGTACTTC
-,few,TRBJ1-1,TRBV10-2,CASSESMAEAFF,TGCGCCAGCAGTGAGTCGATGGCCGAAGCTTTCTTT
-,once,TRBJ1-1,TRBV7-7,CASSHRVGPNTEAFF,TGTGCCAGCAGTCACAGGGTAGGGCCGAACACTGAAGCTTTCTTT
-,-,TRBJ1-2,TRBV9,CASSPIEGNYGYTF,TGTGCCAGCAGCCCGATAGAGGGCAACTATGGCTACACCTTC
TRBD2,-,TRBJ2-7,TRBV6-5,CASSYSTSGGPYEQYF,TGTGCCAGCAGTTACTCGACTAGCGGGGGCCCCTACGAGCAGTACTTC
-,-,TRBJ1-2,TRBV28,CASSLTGSGYTF,TGTGCCAGCAGTTTAACAGGATCGGGCTACACCTTC
-,-,TRBJ2-7,TRBV7-7,CASSLGRAAEQYF,TGTGCCAGCAGCTTAGGGAGGGCAGCCGAGCAGTACTTC
TRBD2,-,TRBJ2-3,TRBV7-3,CASSASGGALDTQYF,TGTGCCAGCAGCGCTAGCGGGGGGGCATTGGATACGCAGTATTTT
-,-,TRBJ1-3,TRBV5-1,CASSSESGNTIYF,TGCGCCAGCAGCTCGGAGTCTGGAAACACCATATATTTT
-,few,TRBJ1-1,TRBV2,CASAAGLPAEAFF,TGTGCCAGCGCCGCGGGGCTTCCCGCTGAAGCTTTCTTT
TRBD1,-,TRBJ2-3,TRBV4-1,CASSLTGPRTDTQYF,TGCGCCAGCAGCTTGACAGGGCCCCGCACAGATACGCAGTATTTT
-,-,TRBJ1-1,TRBV5-1,CASSLEGSDTEAFF,TGCGCCAGCAGCTTGGAGGGGTCGGACACTGAAGCTTTCTTT
-,-,TRBJ1-6,TRBV27,CASSLRNSPLHF,TGTGCCAGCAGTTTGAGAAATTCACCCCTCCACTTT
-,-,TRBJ1-4,TRBV6-5,CASSLAGPEEKLFF,TGTGCCAGCAGTTTGGCAGGGCCGGAAGAAAAACTGTTTTTT
-,-,TRBJ1-2,TRBV15,CATSRRRLTGLGEYYGYTF,TGTGCCACCAGCAGGCGGCGACTAACAGGGTTAGGGGAATACTATGGCTACACCTTC